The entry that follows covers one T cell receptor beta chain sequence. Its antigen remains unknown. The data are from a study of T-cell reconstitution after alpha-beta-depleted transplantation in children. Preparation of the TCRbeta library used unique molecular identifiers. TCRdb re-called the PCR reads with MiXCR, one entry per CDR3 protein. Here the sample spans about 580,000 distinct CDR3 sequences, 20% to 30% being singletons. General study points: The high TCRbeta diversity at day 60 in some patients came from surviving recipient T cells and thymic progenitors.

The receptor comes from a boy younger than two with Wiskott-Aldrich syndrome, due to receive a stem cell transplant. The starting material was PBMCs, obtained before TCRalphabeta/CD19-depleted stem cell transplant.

As DNA, the CDR3 is TGTGCCTGGACCCGTGGGACGGTGTGGGTTGAAGCTTTCTTT. Encoded protein: CAWTRGTVWVEAFF. The chain couples TRBV30 to TRBJ1-1, with D possibly being TRBD1 (5 bases). CDR1 and CDR2 (germline): GTSNPN, SVGIG (reference sequence). The V and J ends lost 4 bases and 7 bases respectively, with 19 bases between them. CDR3 length equals 14 residues.